These 2 T cell receptor beta chains were sequenced from one sample in a study of CD8 T cells in Susac syndrome. The authors reverse transcribed roughly 0.5 to 1 ug RNA with random hexamers. TCRdb reprocessed the immunoSEQ multiplex PCR reads with MiXCR, giving one entry per CDR3 protein. In the table there are around 230,000 distinct CDR3 sequences, 90% to 96% of which are singletons. Sequences were obtained from CD4+ T cells from PBMCs. The source of these receptors is a human donor with Susac syndrome.

V and J are TRBV29-1 and TRBJ2-3; no reliable D call. The V gene lost 4 bases and the J gene lost 6 bases, with 8 bases spanning the gap. Germline CDR1 and CDR2: SQVTM and ANQGSEA. This CDR3 has 11 amino acids. CDR3 coding DNA: TGCAGCGTTGGAGCTTACGATACGCAGTATTTT. It specifies CSVGAYDTQYF.

The J gene is TRBJ2-3, the V gene TRBV15; weak D call: TRBD1 (6 bases). This CDR3 region has 16 residues. Germline assignment: CDR1 LNHNV and CDR2 YYDKDF (reference sequence). Trimming shortened V by 1 base and J by 5 bases, and 16 bases separated the two germline ends. The DNA of the CDR3 is TGTGCCACCAGCAGAGGTCTGAATTCAGGGGTAGATACGCAGTATTTT. Translated, it gives CATSRGLNSGVDTQYF.